This T cell receptor beta chain was profiled in a study of shared clonotypes between healthy human individuals. Here immunoSEQ multiplex PCR was the method, and the copy in TCRdb shows in-frame clones only, minus some. The sample shows about 1.5 million clones, under 99% of them seen only once. To note about this clone: Its antigen is undetermined.

Study-level points and caveats: Memory subsets generally showed smaller estimated richness than naive subsets did.

This clonotype originated in a man younger than 40 in good health. Sequences were obtained from naive CD4+ T cells sorted from blood. Subset reported: CD45RA+ positively selected.

For the CDR3, the DNA is TGTGCCAGCTCACAGGATACGCAGTATTTT. This encodes CASSQDTQYF. V gene TRBV18 combines with J gene TRBJ2-3; D unresolved. Germline values: CDR1 KGHSH, CDR2 LQKENI. The CDR3 consists of 10 residues. Trimming pared 4 bases from V and 6 bases from J, leaving 2 bases between.